A selection of T cell receptor beta chains follows, all from one sample in a study of vaccination effects on CD4 cells after COVID-19. These receptors' targets are unknown. TCRdb's table, derived via immunoSEQ multiplex PCR, lists solely in-frame clones and lacks some. The sample includes more than 60,000 clones, around 70% of them seen just once. The material was CD4+ T cells from PBMCs cultured without peptide, obtained after COVID-19 vaccination. All receptors derive from a human donor who received a COVID-19 vaccine. Each CDR3 is given with its conserved first and last residue.

>TRBV5-1|TRBJ2-1
CASSLGVIRGNEQFF
>TRBV5-1|TRBJ1-2
CASSADSGGHRDGYTF
>TRBV18|TRBJ1-5
CASSQQAGNQPQHF
>TRBV7-2|TRBJ2-5
CASSLARETQYF
>TRBV7-2|TRBJ2-5
CASSPAWGRGQETQYF
>TRBV5-1|TRBJ2-3
CASSWGGVGTDTQYF
>TRBV28|TRBJ1-2
CASSLRTGTSYGYTF
>TRBV19|TRBJ1-2
CASSIVVGSGGYTF
>TRBV24-1|TRBJ1-2
CATSSFDSNYGYTF
>TRBV25-1|TRBJ2-5
CATQQGLQETQYF
>TRBV10-1|TRBJ2-3
CASSRDLRTDTQYF
>TRBV13|TRBJ2-3
CASKTSGTDTQYF
>TRBV6-1|TRBJ2-3
CASSGPGLAVSTDTQYF
>TRBV6-5|TRBJ2-5
CASRVGPEQGETQYF
>TRBV7-3|TRBJ1-2
CASSLTGTGDSGGGYTF
>TRBV6-5|TRBJ1-4
CASSPDRAREKLFF
>TRBV5-1|TRBJ2-5
CASSLTGASGGPQETQYF
>TRBV7-2|TRBJ2-3
CASSFYGTGSTDTQYF
>TRBV24-1|TRBJ2-1
CATSASYRGLVSQFF
>TRBV5-1|TRBJ1-1
CASSLVGGVDTEAFF
>TRBV20-1|TRBJ2-5
CSASWGGGARTQYF
>TRBV5-1|TRBJ2-5
CASSPGQLQAQETQYF
>TRBV6-5|TRBJ1-6
CASSWMVLSNSPLHF
>TRBV3-1/TRBV3-2|TRBJ2-3
CASSQGFPSGGTDTQYF
>TRBV5-5|TRBJ2-1
CASSLWRLAGGDNEQFF
>TRBV19|TRBJ2-3
CASSIRSGGGYTQYF
>TRBV18|TRBJ1-4
CASSQGPTNEKLFF
>TRBV5-1|TRBJ2-2
CASSLVGGPTGELFF
>TRBV29-1|TRBJ2-3
CSVDPSLPTDTQYF
>TRBV5-1|TRBJ1-4
CASSSGPGGTSEKLFF
>TRBV28|TRBJ1-1
CASSPLPTGLVATEAFF
>TRBV9|TRBJ1-4
CASSRDRGNEKLFF
>TRBV19|TRBJ1-1
CASRTANTEAFF
>TRBV3-1/TRBV3-2|TRBJ1-2
CASSQVSGGRGYTF
>TRBV14|TRBJ2-6
CASSQVSLDRAPGANVLTF
>TRBV2|TRBJ2-1
CASRGYNSYNEQFF
>TRBV7-2|TRBJ1-6
CASSSMYRTGGSYNSPLHF
>TRBV27|TRBJ1-1
CASSGSGKRNTEAFF
>TRBV5-1|TRBJ2-6
CASSTSTGSGANVLTF
>TRBV19|TRBJ1-2
CASSFRGNYGYTF
>TRBV10-3|TRBJ1-5
CASHRDNNQPQHF
>TRBV19|TRBJ1-3
CASRQGTSGNTIYF
>TRBV6-1|TRBJ2-3
CASSELGHLTDTQYF
>TRBV6-2/TRBV6-3|TRBJ1-4
CASSPGQANEKLFF
>TRBV5-1|TRBJ2-3
CASSLGDYGDTQYF
>TRBV5-1|TRBJ2-5
CASSLGGLRYF
>TRBV27|TRBJ2-2
CASSSIGLGRNSGELFF
>TRBV10-2|TRBJ2-3
CASSDGGGYTDTQYF
>TRBV5-1|TRBJ1-2
CASSPTMTVPNYGYTF
>TRBV5-1|TRBJ2-5
CASSLTSGGPQETQYF
>TRBV4-2|TRBJ2-6
CASSQVLGESGANVLTF
>TRBV2|TRBJ2-1
CASSDGRLPSSYNEQFF
>TRBV5-1|TRBJ2-2
CASSGGTGGPSWNTGELFF
>TRBV6-7|TRBJ1-4
CASSYLGVLGKLFF
>TRBV28|TRBJ2-1
CASSLVGDYNEQFF